The 10 T cell receptor beta chains in this list originate from one sample, sequenced in a study of blood T cell repertoires in COVID-19. Some clones are missing from TCRdb's copy, which holds only in-frame ones; the method was immunoSEQ multiplex PCR. Of around 85,000 clones listed, more than 85% were seen once; the top ten hold more than 0.9%. The sample taken for sequencing was PBMCs or T cells enriched from blood (not recorded which). Receptors were obtained from a woman between 50 and 59 years old with acute COVID-19.

This chain joins TRBV7-8 and TRBJ2-7, with TRBD1 matching 9 bases. The germline V gene encodes CDR1 SGHVS and CDR2 FQNEAQ. The CDR3 sequence is 15 residues long. The V gene end was trimmed by 5 bases and the J gene end by 3 bases; junction bases not matched to a gene: 8. CDR3 sequence: CASSPRTGAGYEQYF. CDR3 coding DNA: TGTGCCAGCAGCCCCCGGACAGGGGCGGGCTACGAGCAGTACTTC.

This clone was detected once. The CDR3, as DNA: TGTGCCAGCAGCTTAGGGTTAGCGGGAGGGCTAAGAGAGCAGTACTTC. This translates into CASSLGLAGGLREQYF. V is TRBV7-2 and J is TRBJ2-7, with 11 bases fitting TRBD2. CDR1 is SGHTA, CDR2 FQGNSA, per germline. With V trimmed by 1 base and J by 7 bases, 9 bases remained unmatched. The CDR3 spans 16 residues.

This chain connects TRBV7-9 to TRBJ1-4; TRBD1 matches at 7 bases. Germline CDR1 reads SEHNR; CDR2 reads FQNEAQ (reference sequence). V shed 5 bases, J shed 5 bases, and the junction held 8 bases outside the gene matches. The CDR3 spans 15 residues. CDR3 residues: CASSPWDSKNEKLFF. DNA for the CDR3: TGTGCCAGCAGCCCTTGGGACAGTAAAAATGAAAAACTGTTTTTT.

V gene TRBV7-2 combines with J gene TRBJ2-7, with 7 bases lining up with TRBD2. This CDR3 region has 14 residues. Germline loops: CDR1 SGHTA, CDR2 FQGNSA. Germline trimming cut 4 bases from V and 12 bases from J; bases unmatched to any gene: 15. The CDR3 DNA reads as TGTGCCAGCAGCTCCGGGACTACGAACGCCCTACCGTACTTC. Translation: CASSSGTTNALPYF. Full variable domain (missing parts from reference TRBV7-2 and TRBJ2-7): GAGVSQSPSNKVTEKGKDVELRCDPISGHTALYWYRQSLGQGLEFLIYFQGNSAPDKSGLPSDRFSAERTGGSVSTLTIQRTQQEDSAVYLCASSSGTTNALPYFGPGTRLTVT.

This chain uses TRBV4-1 with TRBJ2-7; TRBD1 is a possible D gene (6 bases). There are 14 residues in the CDR3. Germline CDR1 and CDR2: MGHRA and YSYEKL. Trimming removed 5 bases at V and 3 bases at J, with 14 bases between. The CDR3 protein is CASSFPGHSYEQYF. CDR3 nucleotides: TGCGCCAGCAGCTTCCCGGGACACAGCTACGAGCAGTACTTC.

The V call is TRBV7-2, the J call TRBJ2-5; TRBD2 aligns across 8 bases. This CDR3 has 14 residues. V trimming: 5 bases; J trimming: 4 bases; junction bases outside the gene matches: 6. Per germline, CDR1 SGHTA and CDR2 FQGNSA. CDR3 amino acids: CASSPGGAGETQYF. In DNA, the CDR3 is TGTGCCAGCAGCCCGGGGGGGGCCGGAGAGACCCAGTACTTC.

The V call is TRBV9, the J call TRBJ1-2; a weak D match, TRBD1 (6 bases). Looked up from germline, CDR1 is SGDLS and CDR2 is YYNGEE. The CDR3 consists of 15 residues. Trimming removed 1 base from V and 0 bases from J, with 10 bases in between. The CDR3 loop reads CASSVYGQSNYGYTF. CDR3 sequence (DNA): TGTGCCAGCAGCGTATATGGACAGTCTAACTATGGCTACACCTTC.

The chain is built from TRBV7-2 and TRBJ2-7; no reliable D call. V lost 1 base, J lost 2 bases, and 3 bases lay in between. Germline V lookup: CDR1 SGHTA, CDR2 FQGNSA. This CDR3 has 12 residues. This chain's CDR3 is CASSLVAYEQYF. The DNA of the CDR3 is TGTGCCAGCAGCTTAGTCGCCTACGAGCAGTACTTC.

This clone was recorded a few times. In DNA form, the CDR3 reads TGTGCCAGCAGCCCCCAGGGAACTGTTCCCTACGAGCAGTACTTC. Protein product: CASSPQGTVPYEQYF. This chain links TRBV7-9 with TRBJ2-7, with a tentative D call TRBD1 (5 bases). V was pared by 5 bases and J by 2 bases, with 16 bases between. The CDR3 is made up of 15 amino acids. CDR1 SEHNR and CDR2 FQNEAQ come from the germline V gene (reference sequence).

This clone has only a few counts. The CDR3 region has the DNA TGTGCCAGCAGCCAAGCCAGGACTCTAGACGAGCAGTACTTC. It codes for CASSQARTLDEQYF. The V and J genes are TRBV14 and TRBJ2-7; weak D call: TRBD2 (5 bases). Germline V gene lookup returns CDR1 SGHDN and CDR2 FVKESK. There are 14 residues in the CDR3. Trimming left V 1 base short and J 5 bases short, with 12 bases between. Looking up the rest from reference TRBV14 and TRBJ2-7 gives the full variable domain: EAGVTQFPSHSVIEKGQTVTLRCDPISGHDNLYWYRRVMGKEIKFLLHFVKESKQDESGMPNNRFLAERTGGTYSTLKVQPAELEDSGVYFCASSQARTLDEQYFGPGTRLTVT.